This T cell receptor beta chain was sequenced during a study of CD8+CD57+ T cells in acquired aplastic anemia. The template used for profiling TCR beta VDJ and CDR3 was genomic DNA. A single record per CDR3 protein comes from TCRdb applying MiXCR to the reads. The sample contains hundreds of thousands of distinct CDR3 sequences, 45% to 65% of which appear only once. Flow cytometry had shown expanded CD8+CD57+ cells in the patients chosen for sequencing. The TCR was taken from a human donor with aplastic anemia. The sample consisted of sorted CD4+, CD8+, or CD8+CD57+ T cells (not recorded which) from PBMCs.

CDR3 region: CSRALTGFHTYEQYF. The CDR3 DNA reads as TGCAGCAGAGCCCTCACAGGGTTCCATACCTACGAGCAGTACTTC. The chain recombines TRBV29-1 with TRBJ2-7, with D maybe TRBD1 (6 bases). Germline V gives CDR1 SQVTM, CDR2 ANQGSEA. The germline V and J ends were trimmed by 8 bases and 2 bases, with 22 bases remaining between them. This CDR3 spans 15 amino acids.